These 23 T cell receptor beta chains share one sample of origin, sequenced in a study of response to subunit inactivated influenza vaccine. TCRdb reprocessed the RT-PCR reads with MiXCR, giving one entry per CDR3 protein. The table records about 650,000 distinct CDR3 sequences, less than 20% of them present only once. The source was PBMCs from blood, collected about 11 days after vaccination. All receptors derive from a man aged 45-60 years who received an inactivated influenza vaccine.

In this sample, this clonotype turned up a few times. The chain links TRBV10-3 to TRBJ2-1, with D unresolved. Trimming stripped 5 bases from V and 0 bases from J, with 14 bases between. This CDR3 is built from 16 residues. CDR1 ENHRY and CDR2 SYGVKD come from the germline V gene. CDR3 in amino acids: CAISPRSATSYNEQFF. For the CDR3, the DNA is TGTGCCATCAGTCCCAGGTCAGCGACCTCCTACAATGAGCAGTTCTTC.

The rearrangement uses TRBV20-1 and TRBJ1-1; 7 nucleotides align to TRBD1. J gave up 1 base and V 1 base, and 3 bases lay outside the gene matches. CDR1 and CDR2 from the germline V gene are DFQATT and SNEGSKA (reference sequence). CDR3 size: 14 residues. CDR3 sequence (DNA): TGCAGTGCTAGAGCAGGGGGAGGGAACACTGAAGCTTTCTTT. Its protein is CSARAGGGNTEAFF.

This clonotype was recorded only once. This chain uses TRBV20-1 with TRBJ2-2, with 9 bases matching TRBD2. Losses at the gene ends were 4 bases for V and 4 bases for J; bases not matched to a gene: 7. Germline CDR1 reads DFQATT; CDR2 reads SNEGSKA (reference sequence). The CDR3 runs 15 residues. Here the CDR3 reads CSANPLSGSTGELFF. The DNA for the CDR3 is TGCAGTGCTAATCCCCTTAGCGGGAGCACCGGGGAGCTGTTTTTT.

The table lists this clonotype with a few counts. The chain couples TRBV6-5 to TRBJ2-7; no definite D call. Germline V gene sequence: CDR1 MNHEY, CDR2 SVGAGI. The V end was cut by 3 bases, the J end by 3 bases, with 12 bases between. This CDR3 has 14 residues. The CDR3 bases are TGTGCCAGCAGTTATGACACGACCTACTACGAGCAGTACTTC. Its translation: CASSYDTTYYEQYF.

At least ten counts were recorded for this clonotype. The CDR3 here is CSARGDSNQPQHF. The CDR3 DNA reads TGCAGTGCTAGGGGGGATAGCAATCAGCCCCAGCATTTT. V is TRBV20-1 and J is TRBJ1-5; D is perhaps TRBD1 (5 bases). Trimming cost V 3 bases and J 0 bases, with 6 bases left between them. Germline V lookup: CDR1 DFQATT, CDR2 SNEGSKA (reference sequence). The CDR3 extends over 13 amino acids.

Only a few counts were recorded for this clonotype. This sequence joins TRBV6-6 and TRBJ1-1; tentatively, D is TRBD1 (6 bases). Germline lookup yields CDR1 MNHNY and CDR2 SVGAGI (reference sequence). This CDR3 has 13 residues. V was clipped by 7 bases and J by 1 base, with 10 bases between them. The CDR3 DNA is TGTGCCAGCATGGTCAGGGGGAACACTGAAGCTTTCTTT. It codes for CASMVRGNTEAFF.

This clonotype has just a few counts. This chain uses TRBV12-3 or TRBV12-4 with TRBJ2-5, with D unresolved. The CDR3 consists of 13 residues. Trimming stripped 2 bases from V and 5 bases from J, with 9 bases between. The CDR3 DNA is TGTGCCAGCAGTTTAATTTTTCTGGAGACCCAGTACTTC. Its protein is CASSLIFLETQYF.

In DNA, the CDR3 is TGTGCCAGCAGTTGGGTCGGGGCAGGGGCGAGCGAGCAGTACTTC. The encoded protein is CASSWVGAGASEQYF. The V call is TRBV6-5, the J call TRBJ2-7, with D tentatively TRBD1 (6 bases). The V end was cut by 4 bases, the J end by 6 bases, with 19 bases between. This CDR3 spans 15 amino acids. Germline V gives CDR1 MNHEY, CDR2 SVGAGI.

This clonotype was detected ten times or more. The chain joins TRBV5-1 to TRBJ1-1; D unclear. Germline V lookup: CDR1 SGHRS, CDR2 YFSETQ. This CDR3 region has 14 residues. Trimming removed 1 base from V and 1 base from J, with 8 bases in between. Written as DNA, the CDR3 is TGCGCCAGCAGCTTGCGTCAGAAGAACACTGAAGCTTTCTTT. Translating gives CASSLRQKNTEAFF.

This clonotype was seen a few times. This sequence joins TRBV19 and TRBJ2-7; 9 nucleotides align to TRBD2. With V trimmed by 5 bases and J by 3 bases, 5 bases remained unmatched. Germline-derived CDR1 and CDR2 are LNHDA and SQIVND (reference sequence). The CDR3 runs to 14 residues. CDR3 sequence reads: CASSVGLAVYEQYF. The CDR3 coding sequence is TGTGCCAGTAGTGTGGGACTAGCAGTCTACGAGCAGTACTTC.

This clonotype showed up just a few times. The V call is TRBV11-2, the J call TRBJ2-5; a possible D gene is TRBD1 (6 bases). This CDR3 spans 14 amino acids. V shed 5 bases and J shed 5 bases, with 15 bases lying between them. Germline CDR1 is SGHAT and CDR2 is FQNNGV. In DNA, the CDR3 is TGTGCCAGCAGCGAAGCAGGGGAGAGGGAGACCCAGTACTTC. Amino acid sequence: CASSEAGERETQYF.

Worth noting for this clonotype: One end of the junction fails to match germline, which may point to a read error. This sequence joins TRBV7-7 and TRBJ2-7; 9 bases agree with TRBD1. CDR1 SSHAT and CDR2 FNYEAQ come from the germline V gene (reference sequence). CDR3 length: 15 residues. This chain's CDR3 is CASSPSPGQGGEQYF. Written as DNA, the CDR3 is TGTGCTAGCAGCCCCTCTCCGGGACAGGGAGGGGAGCAGTACTTC.

This clonotype has a count of ten or more. CDR3 coding DNA: TGCGCCAGCAGCAGATCCGGGACAGGGGCCTACAATGAGCAGTTCTTC. Encoded protein: CASSRSGTGAYNEQFF. The chain employs TRBV5-1 and TRBJ2-1, with 10 nucleotides matching TRBD1. From germline, CDR1 is SGHRS and CDR2 YFSETQ. Germline trimming cut 4 bases from V and 2 bases from J; bases unmatched to any gene: 6. The CDR3 runs 16 residues.

This clonotype has more than one count but fewer than ten. The rearrangement links TRBV28 to TRBJ2-1; possible D gene TRBD1, 5 bases. The V end lost 3 bases, the J end lost 5 bases, and 11 bases lay between the germline ends. There are 14 residues in the CDR3. Germline lookup yields CDR1 MDHEN and CDR2 SYDVKM. Written as DNA, the CDR3 is TGTGCCAGCAGTTTCCGCAGGGTGAACAATGAGCAGTTCTTC. Amino acid sequence: CASSFRRVNNEQFF. Full variable domain (remainder filled in from reference TRBV28 and TRBJ2-1): DVKVTQSSRYLVKRTGEKVFLECVQDMDHENMFWYRQDPGLGLRLIYFSYDVKMKEKGDIPEGYSVSREKKERFSLILESASTNQTSMYLCASSFRRVNNEQFFGPGTRLTVL.

The chain combines TRBV4-3 with TRBJ2-7; 8 nucleotides line up with TRBD2. J gave up 5 bases and V 5 bases, and 11 bases lay outside the gene matches. This CDR3 has 15 residues. Germline CDR1 LGHNA, CDR2 YSLEER. CDR3 sequence: CASSWAVAGGDEQYF. The CDR3 region has the DNA TGCGCCAGCAGCTGGGCGGTGGCGGGAGGCGACGAGCAGTACTTC.

DNA for the CDR3: TGCAGACCGGACAGTGGTAACTATGGCTACACCTTC. This sequence encodes CRPDSGNYGYTF. V is TRBV20-1 and J is TRBJ1-2; tentatively, D is TRBD1 (6 bases). Germline CDR1 is DFQATT and CDR2 is SNEGSKA (reference sequence). The CDR3 has 12 amino acids.

The CDR3 DNA is TGCGCCAGCAGCCAAGCCAACAGGGGCGCGGCTTTCTTT. It is translated as CASSQANRGAAFF. The V gene is TRBV4-3, the J gene TRBJ1-1, with 7 nucleotides matching TRBD1. Unmatched junction bases numbered 7, after V lost 1 base and J lost 11 bases. Germline lookup yields CDR1 LGHNA and CDR2 YSLEER. This CDR3 is 13 amino acids long.

The chain employs TRBV28 and TRBJ1-6, with no clear D. This CDR3 region has 13 residues. With 7 bases removed from V and 4 bases from J, the gap between germline ends came to 8 bases. Germline V gene lookup returns CDR1 MDHEN and CDR2 SYDVKM. The CDR3 DNA reads as TGTGCCAGCAAGCGTCCATATAATTCACCCCTCCACTTT. This encodes CASKRPYNSPLHF.

The chain joins TRBV7-2 to TRBJ2-1; D is possibly TRBD1 (5 bases). Germline values: CDR1 SGHTA, CDR2 FQGNSA. Trimming stripped 5 bases from V and 6 bases from J, with 17 bases between. The CDR3 runs 15 residues. CDR3 sequence (DNA): TGTGCCAGCAGCCAGGGTTTCGGCAGTTTCAATGAGCAGTTCTTC. This gives the protein CASSQGFGSFNEQFF.

This sequence joins TRBV4-2 and TRBJ2-5; TRBD2 aligns across 8 bases. V trimming: 0 bases; J trimming: 4 bases; junction bases outside the gene matches: 7. Germline CDR1 LGHNA, CDR2 YNFKEQ. This CDR3 comprises 16 residues. The CDR3 nucleotides read TGTGCCAGCAGCCAAGAGGTCGGGGGGGCGAGAGAGACCCAGTACTTC. It is translated as CASSQEVGGARETQYF.

This clonotype appeared a few times. This chain links TRBV5-6 with TRBJ2-7; TRBD1 aligns across 9 bases. CDR3 size: 16 residues. CDR1 SGHDT and CDR2 YYEEEE come from the germline V gene. With 1 base clipped from V and 5 bases from J, the junction kept 10 bases outside the gene matches. In nucleotides, the CDR3 is TGTGCCAGCAGCTTGATCGCCGGACAGGGGTTCCACGAGCAGTACTTC. Its protein is CASSLIAGQGFHEQYF.

The chain has TRBV11-2 and TRBJ2-1; 10 bases match TRBD2. CDR1 SGHAT and CDR2 FQNNGV come from the germline V gene. The ends lost 5 bases at V and 2 bases at J; junction bases unmatched: 3. This CDR3 has 15 amino acids. The CDR3 spells CASSASGSPYNEQFF. CDR3 DNA sequence: TGTGCCAGCAGCGCTAGCGGGAGTCCCTACAATGAGCAGTTCTTC.

This clonotype was seen a handful of times. The rearrangement joins TRBV7-8 to TRBJ2-3; 16 bases line up with TRBD2. CDR1 is SGHVS, CDR2 FQNEAQ, per germline. The CDR3 totals 18 residues. The junction had 7 bases not matched to a gene; V was cut back by 2 bases and J by 5 bases. In nucleotides, the CDR3 is TGTGCCAGCAGCTTACCCGGGACTAGCGGGAGGGCCATAGATACGCAGTATTTT. Its protein is CASSLPGTSGRAIDTQYF.